Below, one TCR beta chain is given with its context. Its antigen is as yet unknown. The data were obtained in a study of shared clonotypes between healthy human individuals. General study points: A reduction in generation probabilities was seen for non-shared clonotypes relative to those shared by all four donors.

Per the original methods: Filtering of immunoSEQ junctional sequences could not match full-length read filtering. Profiling relied on immunoSEQ multiplex PCR, and the TCRdb table lists in-frame clones only, not all of them. Clone size and the V and J calls come from that table; the DNA yielded D and trimming. This table has more than 850,000 clones, roughly 74% appearing once. V shed 2 bases, J shed 8 bases, and the junction held 10 bases outside the gene matches. There are 16 residues in the CDR3. CDR1 MDHEN and CDR2 SYDVKM come from the germline V gene. The sequenced material came from memory CD4+ T cells from PBMCs. Subset noted: CD45RA-negative fraction. The chain uses TRBV28 and TRBJ1-4, with 8 positions matching TRBD1. The clonotype originates from a man younger than 35 in good health. Some clones in this sample may be carry-over from other donors' samples. Here the CDR3 reads CASSLQGASSREKLFF. The CDR3 bases are TGTGCCAGCAGTTTACAGGGGGCAAGTAGTCGAGAAAAACTGTTTTTT.